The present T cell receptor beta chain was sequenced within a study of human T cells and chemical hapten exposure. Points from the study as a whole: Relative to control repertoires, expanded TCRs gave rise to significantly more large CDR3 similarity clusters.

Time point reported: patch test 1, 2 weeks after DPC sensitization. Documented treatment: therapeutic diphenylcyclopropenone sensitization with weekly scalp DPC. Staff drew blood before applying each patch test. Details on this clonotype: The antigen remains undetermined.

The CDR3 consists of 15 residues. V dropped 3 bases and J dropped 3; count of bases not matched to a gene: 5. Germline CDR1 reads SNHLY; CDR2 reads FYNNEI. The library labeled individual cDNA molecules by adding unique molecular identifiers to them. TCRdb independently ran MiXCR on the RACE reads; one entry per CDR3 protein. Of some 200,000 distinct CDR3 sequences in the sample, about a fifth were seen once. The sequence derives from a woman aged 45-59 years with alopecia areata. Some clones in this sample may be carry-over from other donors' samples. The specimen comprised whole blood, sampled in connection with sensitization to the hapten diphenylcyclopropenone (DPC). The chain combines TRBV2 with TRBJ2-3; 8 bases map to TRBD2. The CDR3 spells CASSEGGRMTDTQYF. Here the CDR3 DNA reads TGTGCCAGCAGTGAGGGCGGGAGGATGACAGATACGCAGTATTTT.